One and the same sample provided the 30 T cell receptor beta chains below, sequenced in a study of blood T cell repertoires in COVID-19. TCRdb's copy holds only in-frame clones and misses some; the assay was immunoSEQ multiplex PCR. This sample has a few hundred thousand clones; about nine tenths occur once, and the top ten carry around 6.5%. The sample consisted of peripheral blood. The receptors shown here come from a man aged 55 to 70 with acute or convalescent COVID-19.

V gene TRBV29-1 combines with J gene TRBJ2-1; 9 positions match TRBD2. The CDR3 sequence is 18 residues long. With 3 bases clipped from V and 0 bases from J, the junction kept 12 bases outside the gene matches. The germline V gene encodes CDR1 SQVTM and CDR2 ANQGSEA. The DNA of the CDR3 is TGCAGCGTTGACACAGCGGGAGGCCTTATTAGCTCCTACAATGAGCAGTTCTTC. Translating gives CSVDTAGGLISSYNEQFF.

The chain employs TRBV7-8 and TRBJ2-7; 8 bases match TRBD2. The ends lost 0 bases at V and 0 bases at J; junction bases unmatched: 4. Germline-derived CDR1 and CDR2 are SGHVS and FQNEAQ. The CDR3 extends over 16 amino acids. This chain's CDR3 is CASSLATSGGSYEQYF. DNA for the CDR3: TGTGCCAGCAGCTTAGCTACTAGCGGAGGCTCCTACGAGCAGTACTTC.

The J gene is TRBJ1-4, the V gene TRBV10-3, with no clear D. With 0 bases removed from V and 0 bases from J, the gap between germline ends came to 11 bases. The CDR3 spans 17 residues. CDR1 and CDR2 from the germline V gene are ENHRY and SYGVKD. As DNA, the CDR3 is TGTGCCATCAGTGAGTCTAAGCAAGCTGCAACTAATGAAAAACTGTTTTTT. As protein: CAISESKQAATNEKLFF.

The chain is built from TRBV7-2 and TRBJ1-1, with 10 nucleotides matching TRBD1. V was clipped by 5 bases and J by 5 bases; unmatched bases: 8. Germline CDR1 and CDR2: SGHTA and FQGNSA. This CDR3 is 15 amino acids long. In DNA form, the CDR3 reads TGTGCCAGCAGCCTAAGGACAGGGGGAGGTACTGAAGCTTTCTTT. It specifies CASSLRTGGGTEAFF.

CDR3 loop: CASSPEAARGQPQHF. CDR3 coding DNA: TGTGCCAGCTCACCAGAAGCTGCCAGGGGGCAGCCCCAGCATTTT. This chain links TRBV18 with TRBJ1-5, with 7 positions matching TRBD1. From germline, CDR1 is KGHSH and CDR2 LQKENI. Unmatched junction bases numbered 8, after V lost 2 bases and J lost 7 bases. The CDR3 has 15 amino acids.

As for this clone: This sample also contains other DNA sequences that code for the same CDR3. This chain uses TRBV6-5 with TRBJ1-5; a possible D gene is TRBD1 (6 bases). Trimming removed 6 bases at V and 0 bases at J, with 9 bases between. The CDR3 is 14 amino acids. Germline V gene lookup returns CDR1 MNHEY and CDR2 SVGAGI. As DNA, the CDR3 is TGTGCCAGCAGCTCACAGGGTAGCAATCAGCCCCAGCATTTT. Translating gives CASSSQGSNQPQHF.

The V and J genes are TRBV11-3 and TRBJ2-1; TRBD2 matches at 12 bases. In germline, CDR1 is SGHNT, CDR2 YENEEA. The junction had 2 bases not matched to a gene; V was cut back by 3 bases and J by 2 bases. This CDR3 comprises 16 residues. Here the CDR3 reads CASSFGLAGTYNEQFF. As DNA, the CDR3 is TGTGCCAGCAGCTTTGGACTAGCGGGGACCTACAATGAGCAGTTCTTC. Combining the CDR3 with reference TRBV11-3 and TRBJ2-1 gives the whole variable domain EAGVVQSPRYKIIEKKQPVAFWCNPISGHNTLYWYLQNLGQGPELLIRYENEEAVDDSQLPKDRFSAERLKGVDSTLKIQPAELGDSAVYLCASSFGLAGTYNEQFFGPGTRLTVL.

The chain's CDR3 is CASRDWRGRNTEAFF. The CDR3, as DNA: TGTGCCAGCAGGGATTGGAGGGGAAGGAACACTGAAGCTTTCTTT. The V gene is TRBV14, the J gene TRBJ1-1; D is possibly TRBD1 (5 bases). Germline CDR1 reads SGHDN; CDR2 reads FVKESK. CDR3 length: 15 amino acids. Trimming shortened V by 6 bases and J by 1 base, and 15 bases separated the two germline ends. Full variable domain (outside the CDR3, taken from reference TRBV14 and TRBJ1-1): EAGVTQFPSHSVIEKGQTVTLRCDPISGHDNLYWYRRVMGKEIKFLLHFVKESKQDESGMPNNRFLAERTGGTYSTLKVQPAELEDSGVYFCASRDWRGRNTEAFFGQGTRLTVV.

J is TRBJ1-2 and V is TRBV5-1, with D perhaps TRBD1 (5 bases). This CDR3 region has 15 residues. Per the germline V gene, CDR1 is SGHRS and CDR2 is YFSETQ. With 3 bases removed from V and 4 bases from J, the gap between germline ends came to 16 bases. The CDR3 DNA is TGCGCCAGCAGCTCGGGGAGGGGAACGGGCTATGGCTACACCTTC. Translating gives CASSSGRGTGYGYTF.

This chain links TRBV30 with TRBJ2-5, with TRBD1 matching over 8 bases. J was trimmed by 5 bases and V by 7 bases; bases with no gene match: 15. Germline CDR1 is GTSNPN and CDR2 is SVGIG (reference sequence). The CDR3 length is 15 residues. The CDR3 sequence: CASEGGRGLGETQYF. The CDR3 DNA sequence: TGTGCCTCTGAGGGCGGCAGGGGGCTCGGGGAGACCCAGTACTTC.

The chain joins TRBV5-4 to TRBJ2-7; 8 nucleotides agree with TRBD2. After removal of 0 bases from V and 3 bases from J, the junction contained 5 bases not matched to a gene. The germline gives CDR1 SGHNT, CDR2 YYREEE (reference sequence). The CDR3 contains 15 residues. DNA for the CDR3: TGTGCCAGCAGCTTGGCCGGAGCGGGGGACTACGAGCAGTACTTC. Translation: CASSLAGAGDYEQYF.

In its sample, this clone was seen once. Other DNA sequences from this sample encode an identical CDR3 as well. This CDR3 reads CASSSRDREYNEQFF. The CDR3 DNA reads as TGTGCCAGCAGCTCAAGGGACAGGGAGTACAATGAGCAGTTCTTC. The gene calls are TRBV11-3 and TRBJ2-1, with 9 nucleotides matching TRBD1. In germline, CDR1 is SGHNT, CDR2 YENEEA. CDR3 size: 15 residues. The V segment lost 4 bases and the J segment 4 bases; nucleotides outside the gene matches: 5. Full variable domain (remainder filled in from reference TRBV11-3 and TRBJ2-1): EAGVVQSPRYKIIEKKQPVAFWCNPISGHNTLYWYLQNLGQGPELLIRYENEEAVDDSQLPKDRFSAERLKGVDSTLKIQPAELGDSAVYLCASSSRDREYNEQFFGPGTRLTVL.

This sequence joins TRBV21-1 and TRBJ1-6. TRBV21-1 constitutes a pseudogene. The CDR3 extends over 18 amino acids. CDR3 coding DNA: TGTGCCAGCAGCCACAAGGTGTGGGAGGGCAGGGGAGATTCACCCCTCCACTTT. Amino acid sequence: CASSHKVWEGRGDSPLHF.

This clone was picked up one time. V gene TRBV28 combines with J gene TRBJ1-1; D is unresolved. The germline V gene has CDR1 MDHEN and CDR2 SYDVKM. V was pared by 6 bases and J by 6 bases, with 20 bases between. The CDR3 has 15 residues. Here the CDR3 reads CASSFRGWVLAEAFF. The DNA for the CDR3 is TGTGCCAGCAGCTTCCGCGGTTGGGTTTTGGCTGAAGCTTTCTTT. Based on the CDR3 plus reference TRBV28 and TRBJ1-1, the full variable domain is DVKVTQSSRYLVKRTGEKVFLECVQDMDHENMFWYRQDPGLGLRLIYFSYDVKMKEKGDIPEGYSVSREKKERFSLILESASTNQTSMYLCASSFRGWVLAEAFFGQGTRLTVV.

This rearrangement joins TRBV27 to TRBJ1-1; 10 bases align to TRBD1. Germline CDR1 is MNHEY and CDR2 is SMNVEV (reference sequence). Trimming at V came to 7 bases and at J to 4 bases, leaving 12 bases not matched to a gene. The CDR3 has 16 amino acids. The CDR3 loop is CASNPRQGAWGTEAFF. For the CDR3, the DNA is TGTGCCAGCAACCCTAGACAGGGGGCGTGGGGCACTGAAGCTTTCTTT.

V is TRBV7-9 and J is TRBJ2-3, with D perhaps matching TRBD1 (5 bases). This CDR3 has 13 residues. Trimming took off 5 bases at V and 2 bases at J, with 8 bases between the two ends. Germline CDR1 reads SEHNR; CDR2 reads FQNEAQ (reference sequence). The CDR3 here is CASSLDTTDTQYF. The CDR3 DNA follows: TGTGCCAGCAGCCTGGACACCACAGATACGCAGTATTTT.

This clone was picked up a small number of times. The gene calls are TRBV18 and TRBJ2-3, with 7 nucleotides matching TRBD1. This CDR3 is 18 amino acids long. The trim removed 1 base at V and 2 bases at J, leaving 12 bases unmatched. In germline, CDR1 is KGHSH, CDR2 LQKENI. The CDR3 loop reads CASSPRSPGQRTTDTQYF. In DNA, the CDR3 is TGTGCCAGCTCACCACGTTCCCCGGGACAGCGGACCACAGATACGCAGTATTTT.

The gene calls are TRBV6-5 and TRBJ1-2; 11 bases line up with TRBD1. Germline V lookup: CDR1 MNHEY, CDR2 SVGAGI. The CDR3 spans 14 residues. V lost 6 bases, J lost 5 bases, and 5 bases stayed unmatched. The CDR3 reads CASSLGQGGYGYTF. DNA for the CDR3: TGTGCCAGCAGCCTGGGACAGGGGGGTTATGGCTACACCTTC.

The CDR3 reads CASSPGVREKLFF. CDR3 DNA sequence: TGTGCCAGCAGCCCGGGGGTTAGGGAAAAACTGTTTTTT. This chain joins TRBV5-5 and TRBJ1-4, with D possibly TRBD1 on 5 matching bases. Germline CDR1 is SGHKS and CDR2 is YYEKEE (reference sequence). V lost 4 bases and J 8 bases, leaving 12 bases between the germline ends. CDR3 length equals 13 residues.

The chain is built from TRBV9 and TRBJ2-5; 7 bases fit TRBD2. The J segment lost 5 bases and the V segment lost 0 bases, leaving 7 bases of the junction unmatched. CDR1 and CDR2 (germline): SGDLS, YYNGEE. The CDR3 is 15 residues long. The CDR3 DNA follows: TGTGCCAGCAGCGTAGAAGGGGAGGGCCTTGAGACCCAGTACTTC. Translating gives CASSVEGEGLETQYF.

Of note for this clone: Other nucleotide sequences in the sample specify the same CDR3. The chain recombines TRBV20-1 with TRBJ2-5; no reliable D call. The CDR3 runs 11 residues. Trimming stripped 6 bases from V and 1 base from J, with 6 bases between. Looked up from germline, CDR1 is DFQATT and CDR2 is SNEGSKA (reference sequence). The CDR3 DNA is TGCAGTGCATCCGGCCAAGAGACCCAGTACTTC. Translating gives CSASGQETQYF.

The chain uses TRBV5-1 and TRBJ2-7, with D maybe TRBD2 (5 bases). The CDR3 totals 15 residues. V lost 0 bases, J lost 2 bases, and 12 bases lay in between. Germline V gene data show CDR1 as SGHRS and CDR2 as YFSETQ. CDR3 loop: CASSLVVGGTYEQYF. The DNA of the CDR3 is TGCGCCAGCAGCTTGGTTGTCGGAGGAACCTACGAGCAGTACTTC.

The CDR3 sequence is CASSAHGGRDTEAFF. The CDR3 DNA sequence: TGTGCCAGCAGCGCTCACGGGGGGCGCGACACTGAAGCTTTCTTT. The chain recombines TRBV7-2 with TRBJ1-1; maybe TRBD1 (6 bases). The germline V gene encodes CDR1 SGHTA and CDR2 FQGNSA. V dropped 5 bases and J dropped 3 bases, with 16 bases sitting between them. This CDR3 comprises 15 residues.

The chain couples TRBV20-1 to TRBJ1-2, with TRBD1 matching 7 bases. CDR3 length: 11 residues. CDR1 is DFQATT and CDR2 is SNEGSKA in the germline V gene (reference sequence). CDR3: CLADRVDGYTF. Written as DNA, the CDR3 is TGCCTTGCCGACAGGGTGGATGGCTACACCTTC.

V gene TRBV10-3 combines with J gene TRBJ2-3; D is perhaps TRBD2 (6 bases). Trimming removed 7 bases from V and 1 base from J, with 12 bases in between. From germline, CDR1 is ENHRY and CDR2 SYGVKD. CDR3 length: 14 residues. Here the CDR3 reads CAIKREPGTDTQYF. The DNA of the CDR3 is TGTGCCATCAAACGGGAGCCTGGCACAGATACGCAGTATTTT.

This chain uses TRBV7-2 with TRBJ2-7, with D possibly matching TRBD2 (6 bases). Trimming removed 1 base at V and 7 bases at J, with 11 bases between. This CDR3 contains 13 residues. The V gene's germline CDR1 is SGHTA and CDR2 FQGNSA. In DNA, the CDR3 is TGTGCCAGCAGCTTAGGGCTAGCGAGGGAGCAGTACTTC. Translating gives CASSLGLAREQYF.

Only a few counts were recorded for this clone. The J gene is TRBJ2-3, the V gene TRBV7-3; 11 nucleotides match TRBD1. CDR1 SGHTA and CDR2 FQGTGA come from the germline V gene. CDR3 length equals 15 residues. V dropped 5 bases and J dropped 4; count of bases not matched to a gene: 5. The CDR3 protein is CASSQPGQGADTQYF. CDR3 nucleotides: TGTGCCAGCAGCCAACCGGGACAGGGGGCAGATACGCAGTATTTT.

V and J are TRBV4-3 and TRBJ1-2, with 8 bases lining up with TRBD1. The V gene's germline CDR1 is LGHNA and CDR2 YSLEER. The V and J ends lost 1 base and 11 bases, in that order; junction bases with no gene match: 3. The CDR3 has 12 residues. DNA of the CDR3: TGCGCCAGCAGCCAAGGGACAGGGAGGTACACCTTC. This gives the protein CASSQGTGRYTF.

This clone was counted a single time. J is TRBJ2-3 and V is TRBV10-2, with 8 nucleotides matching TRBD2. With 5 bases clipped from V and 2 bases from J, the junction kept 6 bases outside the gene matches. Germline V gives CDR1 WSHSY, CDR2 SAAADI. The CDR3 is 15 residues long. CDR3 amino acids: CASSPAGRATDTQYF. CDR3 DNA: TGCGCCAGCAGTCCCGCCGGGAGGGCCACAGATACGCAGTATTTT.

The genes are TRBV30 and TRBJ2-1; D is perhaps TRBD1 (6 bases). Trimming shortened V by 1 base and J by 4 bases, and 8 bases separated the two germline ends. This CDR3 region has 13 residues. Germline V lookup: CDR1 GTSNPN, CDR2 SVGIG (reference sequence). The CDR3 DNA reads TGTGCCTGGAGTGGGGGGCCTTACAATGAGCAGTTCTTC. This encodes CAWSGGPYNEQFF.